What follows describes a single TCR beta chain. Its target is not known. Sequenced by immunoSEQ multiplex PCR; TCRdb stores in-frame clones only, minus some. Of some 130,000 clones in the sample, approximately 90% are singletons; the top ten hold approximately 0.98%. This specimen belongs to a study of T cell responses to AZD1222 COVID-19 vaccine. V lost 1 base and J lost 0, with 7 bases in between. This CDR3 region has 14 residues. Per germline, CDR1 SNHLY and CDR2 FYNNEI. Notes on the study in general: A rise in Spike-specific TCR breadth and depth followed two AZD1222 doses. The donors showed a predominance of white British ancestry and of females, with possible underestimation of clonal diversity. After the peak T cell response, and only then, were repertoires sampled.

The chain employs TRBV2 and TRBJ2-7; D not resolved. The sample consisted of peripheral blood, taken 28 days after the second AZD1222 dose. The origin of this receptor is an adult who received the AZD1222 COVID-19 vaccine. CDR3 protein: CASSEVSSSYEQYF. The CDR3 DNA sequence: TGTGCCAGCAGTGAAGTCAGTAGCTCCTACGAGCAGTACTTC. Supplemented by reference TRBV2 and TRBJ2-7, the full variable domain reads EPEVTQTPSHQVTQMGQEVILRCVPISNHLYFYWYRQILGQKVEFLVSFYNNEISEKSEIFDDQFSVERPDGSNFTLKIRSTKLEDSAMYFCASSEVSSSYEQYFGPGTRLTVT.